The rows below give T cell receptor beta chains drawn from one sample of a study of blood T cell repertoires in COVID-19. Data came from immunoSEQ multiplex PCR; TCRdb stores just in-frame clones and leaves some out. Here the sample spans about 170,000 clones, about 80% being singletons. Specimen: peripheral blood. Receptors originate from a man aged 65 to 85 with active or convalescent COVID-19. Both conserved end residues are part of each CDR3. D genes are given only for firm matches. The size field is filled for only some rows; it gives once, few, many or a size class.

>NA|NA|TRBJ1-2|TRBV11-2|16
CASSFTDSTGVHGYTF
TGTGCCAGCAGCTTCACTGACAGTACGGGCGTTCATGGCTACACCTTC
>NA|NA|TRBJ2-7|TRBV4-3|14
CASSQGHPRDEQYF
TGCGCCAGCAGCCAAGGGCACCCGAGGGACGAGCAGTACTTC
>NA|NA|TRBJ1-2|TRBV6-5|16
CASSLTRWGEVDGYTF
TGTGCCAGCAGTTTGACCCGGTGGGGCGAGGTCGATGGCTACACCTTC
>TRBD2|NA|TRBJ2-1|TRBV12-5|16
CASGLPQRGTYNEQFF
TGTGCTAGTGGTTTGCCCCAGCGGGGGACCTACAATGAGCAGTTCTTC
>NA|NA|TRBJ1-1|TRBV5-1|15
CASSLGGRVNTEAFF
TGCGCCAGCAGCTTAGGAGGGAGGGTGAACACTGAAGCTTTCTTT
>NA|once|TRBJ1-5|TRBV2|15
CASSRQDQSNQPQHF
TGTGCCAGCAGTCGACAGGATCAGAGCAATCAGCCCCAGCATTTT
>NA|NA|TRBJ1-6|TRBV2|14
CASSGSGGNSPLHF
TGTGCCAGCAGTGGCTCCGGGGGGAATTCACCCCTCCACTTT
>NA|NA|TRBJ2-1|TRBV28|17
CASTGSDARSSYNEQFF
TGTGCCAGCACCGGGAGTGATGCGCGGAGCTCCTACAATGAGCAGTTCTTC
>NA|NA|TRBJ1-5|TRBV12-3/TRBV12-4|13
CASSLVGNQPQHF
TGTGCCAGCAGTTTAGTCGGCAATCAGCCCCAGCATTTT
>NA|NA|TRBJ2-7|TRBV6-5|11
CASSLASEQYF
TGTGCCAGCAGTCTAGCGTCTGAGCAGTACTTC
>TRBD2|NA|TRBJ2-7|TRBV4-1|18
CASSQGSGRTSGSYEQYF
TGCGCCAGCAGCCAAGGAAGTGGGCGGACTAGCGGATCCTACGAGCAGTACTTC
>TRBD1|NA|TRBJ1-5|TRBV19|15
CASSGDRGGNQPQHF
TGTGCCAGTAGCGGGGACAGGGGGGGCAATCAGCCCCAGCATTTT
>TRBD1|NA|TRBJ2-5|TRBV6-2/TRBV6-3|14
CASSPQGIEETQYF
TGTGCCAGCAGTCCACAGGGGATTGAAGAGACCCAGTACTTC
>NA|NA|TRBJ2-1|TRBV9|14
CASTPGYTGNEQFF
TGTGCCAGCACCCCTGGCTATACAGGCAATGAGCAGTTCTTC
>TRBD2|NA|TRBJ2-7|TRBV28|14
CASTTGRASVEQYF
TGTGCCAGCACCACGGGGAGGGCCTCGGTCGAGCAGTACTTC
>TRBD2|NA|TRBJ2-5|TRBV18|17
CASSPLTSGGGQETQYF
TGTGCCAGCTCACCATTAACTAGCGGAGGGGGGCAAGAGACCCAGTACTTC
>NA|NA|TRBJ2-5|TRBV7-7|15
CASSQTQGLRETQYF
TGTGCCAGCAGCCAGACACAGGGTCTGAGGGAGACCCAGTACTTC
>NA|NA|TRBJ2-7|TRBV18|14
CASSPDVSVYEQYF
TGTGCCAGCTCACCAGATGTCTCGGTCTACGAGCAGTACTTC
>NA|NA|TRBJ1-3|TRBV7-8|15
CASSLPPSSGNTIYF
TGTGCCAGCAGCTTACCACCGAGCTCTGGAAACACCATATATTTT
>NA|NA|TRBJ2-5|TRBV9|19
CASSPTGDITGGPLETQYF
TGTGCCAGCAGCCCAACAGGGGACATAACGGGGGGGCCTTTAGAGACCCAGTACTTC
>NA|NA|TRBJ2-2|TRBV27|19
CASSLSENRSSWNTGELFF
TGTGCCAGCAGTTTATCGGAGAACAGGTCGTCGTGGAACACCGGGGAGCTGTTTTTT
>NA|NA|TRBJ2-1|TRBV19|18
CASSMAGSSLSSYNEQFF
TGTGCCAGTAGTATGGCGGGTAGCTCTCTCAGCTCCTACAATGAGCAGTTCTTC
>NA|NA|TRBJ1-3|TRBV11-2|16
CASSSLGGLYGNTIYF
TGTGCCAGCAGCTCGCTGGGTGGGCTTTACGGAAACACCATATATTTT
>TRBD1|NA|TRBJ2-2|TRBV7-3|16
CASSPRQGENTGELFF
TGTGCCAGCAGCCCGCGACAGGGCGAGAACACCGGGGAGCTGTTTTTT
>NA|NA|TRBJ1-5|TRBV7-2|16
CASSPSPNRGNQPQHF
TGTGCCAGCAGCCCGAGTCCCAACCGTGGCAATCAGCCCCAGCATTTT
>TRBD1|NA|TRBJ1-4|TRBV4-3|16
CASSQDSGTGRGKLFF
TGCGCCAGCAGCCAAGATTCCGGGACAGGGCGTGGAAAACTGTTTTTT
>NA|NA|TRBJ2-6|TRBV15|14
CATVDTSGANVLTF
TGTGCCACCGTGGACACTTCGGGGGCCAACGTCCTGACTTTC
>NA|NA|TRBJ1-1|TRBV7-9|14
CASSSDTANTEAFF
TGTGCCAGCAGCTCTGACACAGCGAACACTGAAGCTTTCTTT
>NA|NA|TRBJ2-7|TRBV6-2/TRBV6-3|12
CASSPGLLWQYF
TGTGCCAGCAGCCCCGGACTACTTTGGCAGTACTTC
>NA|NA|TRBJ2-5|TRBV30|13
CASSGDSRRAQYF
TGTGCCTCATCGGGGGACTCCCGGAGGGCCCAGTACTTC
>NA|NA|TRBJ2-3|TRBV30|13
CAWSRGTTDTQYF
TGTGCCTGGAGTCGGGGGACCACAGATACGCAGTATTTT
>TRBD2|NA|TRBJ2-1|TRBV24-1|14
CATSEGLARHEQFF
TGTGCCACCAGTGAAGGACTAGCGAGGCATGAGCAGTTCTTC
>NA|NA|TRBJ1-3|TRBV3-1/TRBV3-2|15
CASSHAGSPGNTIYF
TGTGCCAGCAGCCATGCAGGGTCCCCTGGAAACACCATATATTTT
>NA|few|TRBJ2-3|TRBV7-3|14
CASSLGLATDTQYF
TGTGCCAGCAGCTTAGGTCTAGCGACAGATACGCAGTATTTT
>TRBD2|NA|TRBJ2-1|TRBV9|16
CASSVGLAGGDNEQFF
TGTGCCAGCAGCGTGGGACTAGCGGGAGGGGACAATGAGCAGTTCTTC
>NA|NA|TRBJ2-7|TRBV2|15
CASSSGISNSYEQYF
TGTGCCAGCAGCTCCGGGATTAGTAACTCCTACGAGCAGTACTTC
>NA|NA|TRBJ1-2|TRBV7-2|14
CASSLAVGDYGYTF
TGTGCCAGCAGCTTAGCGGTGGGCGACTATGGCTACACCTTC